This T cell receptor (beta chain) appears in the sequencing data of a study of blood T cell repertoires in COVID-19. Study at large: From the United States, Italy and Spain came samples of acute and convalescent COVID-19. The analysed material was cDNA or gDNA that came from T cells, B-cell-depleted T cells, or PBMCs.

V gave up 2 bases and J gave up 3 bases; unmatched junction bases: 8. From germline, CDR1 is SEHNR and CDR2 FQNEAQ (reference sequence). The CDR3 spans 17 residues. Source study methods: Reference gene primer amplification yielded estimated nucleated cell counts. Measured with immunoSEQ multiplex PCR; TCRdb has only the in-frame clones, and not every one. Clone size and the V and J calls come from that table; the DNA yielded D and trimming. The data contain some 150,000 clones, approximately 88% of them singletons. The sequence was collected from a woman in her fifties or sixties with acute or convalescent COVID-19. The specimen was peripheral blood. The gene calls are TRBV7-9 and TRBJ2-2, with 8 positions matching TRBD1. CDR3 sequence reads: CASSLFSGTGHTGELFF. The CDR3 DNA follows: TGTGCCAGCAGCTTATTTTCCGGGACAGGACACACCGGGGAGCTGTTTTTT.